The 6 T cell receptor beta chains below come from one sample, sequenced in a study of T-cell memory formation after mild COVID-19 (dated by TCRdb to about 2021). To prepare the library, 5' RACE was applied. These reads were obtained on an Illumina NovaSeq 6000. In-frame beta chains were kept once TCRdb had trimmed the public reads at Q25 with fastp and called clones with MiXCR. Each record represents a unique CDR3 protein, reported with the most common genes and DNA among its rows. The sample records roughly 500,000 distinct CDR3 sequences, about a fifth of which are singletons. The top ten hold approximately 12% of the sample. Sequencing used PBMCs or a T cell subset sorted from them (not recorded which). These receptors were taken from an adult woman who had mild COVID-19 (a few samples of this study predate the infection). The sample titles of this study are shuffled in the database, so cell type and time point are left out; the donor was told from shared clones.

This clonotype was detected only a few times. The chain carries TRBV28 and TRBJ2-4; D remains unclear. The V gene's germline CDR1 is MDHEN and CDR2 SYDVKM. This CDR3 contains 16 residues. The V end was cut by 2 bases, the J end by 0 bases, with 11 bases between. For the CDR3, the DNA is TGTGCCAGCAGTTTAGTCCGGGTAGTAGCCAAAAACATTCAGTACTTC. Its protein is CASSLVRVVAKNIQYF.

This sequence joins TRBV12-3 or TRBV12-4 and TRBJ1-5; 11 bases agree with TRBD1. The CDR3 contains 18 residues. Losses at the gene ends were 6 bases for V and 2 bases for J; bases not matched to a gene: 12. The DNA of the CDR3 is TGTGCCAGCAGCTCGGGACAGGGGGTTAGGTCGGGCAATCAGCCCCAGCATTTT. It codes for CASSSGQGVRSGNQPQHF.

This clonotype was observed a few times. V is TRBV6-2 or TRBV6-3 and J is TRBJ2-7, with a weak D call TRBD1 (6 bases). CDR1 MNHEY and CDR2 SVGEGT come from the germline V gene. Trimming stripped 6 bases from V and 5 bases from J, with 20 bases between. The CDR3 consists of 15 residues. The DNA for the CDR3 is TGTGCCAGCAGAAATGTCCAGGGGATGGGCGACGAGCAGTACTTC. Protein product: CASRNVQGMGDEQYF.

V usage is TRBV4-2 and J usage is TRBJ1-4; the match to TRBD1 covers 7 bases. Germline loops: CDR1 LGHNA, CDR2 YNFKEQ. Trimming cost V 2 bases and J 3 bases; bases outside gene matches: 6. There are 16 residues in the CDR3. The CDR3 sequence: CASSQRQGDSNEKLFF. The CDR3 nucleotides read TGTGCCAGCAGCCAACGTCAGGGGGACTCTAATGAAAAACTGTTTTTT.

This clonotype occurred a few times. This chain joins TRBV9 and TRBJ2-2, with D perhaps matching TRBD2 (5 bases). Germline lookup yields CDR1 SGDLS and CDR2 YYNGEE. Trimming took off 4 bases at V and 6 bases at J, with 10 bases between the two ends. The CDR3 consists of 13 residues. The CDR3 region is CASSRVGAGELFF. As DNA, the CDR3 is TGTGCCAGCAGCCGAGTCGGGGCCGGGGAGCTGTTTTTT.

In its sample, this clonotype was seen a few times. The rearrangement joins TRBV7-8 to TRBJ1-2, with no clear D. V was shortened by 3 bases and J by 1 base, with 9 bases between the two germline ends. Germline V gene lookup returns CDR1 SGHVS and CDR2 FQNEAQ. This CDR3 comprises 14 residues. The CDR3 DNA follows: TGTGCCAGCAGCTTTAGAGCGAGTAACTATGGCTACACCTTC. It encodes CASSFRASNYGYTF.